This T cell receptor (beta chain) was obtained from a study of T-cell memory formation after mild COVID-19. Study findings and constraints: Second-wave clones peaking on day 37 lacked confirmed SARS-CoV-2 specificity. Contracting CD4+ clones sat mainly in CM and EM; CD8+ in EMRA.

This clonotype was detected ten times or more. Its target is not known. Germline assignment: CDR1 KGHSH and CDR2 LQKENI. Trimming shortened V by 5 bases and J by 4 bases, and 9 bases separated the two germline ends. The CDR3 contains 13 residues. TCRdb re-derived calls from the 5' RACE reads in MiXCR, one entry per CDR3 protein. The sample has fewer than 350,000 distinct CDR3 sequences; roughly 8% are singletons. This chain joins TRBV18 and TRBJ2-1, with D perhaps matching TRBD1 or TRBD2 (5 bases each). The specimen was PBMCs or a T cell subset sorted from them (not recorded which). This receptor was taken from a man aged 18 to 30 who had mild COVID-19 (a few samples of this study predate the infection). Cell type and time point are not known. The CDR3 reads CASSGTVYNEQFF. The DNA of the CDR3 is TGTGCCAGCTCAGGGACGGTTTACAATGAGCAGTTCTTC.